This TCR beta chain appears in the sequencing data of a study of cytomegalovirus exposure and HLA in healthy donors. A word on this clone: The target antigen is unknown.

This PCR relied on a set of 60 Vbeta primers and 13 Jbeta primers. The repertoire was sequenced with immunoSEQ multiplex PCR; TCRdb's copy has only in-frame clones and lacks some. The sample lists 110,000 to 150,000 clones, around three quarters occurring once. Study-level findings and limits: Presence/absence results assume similar sequencing depth per donor, which may not hold. TCR beta V segments were, for the most part, productive about 87% or about 30% of the time in an earlier analysis.

This clonotype was sampled from a woman aged 60-75 years in good health and CMV-seropositive. Specimen: PBMCs.

The CDR3 nucleotides are TGTGCCACCAGCAGAGAAGAGCTGAATCAGCCCCAGCATTTT. Translated: CATSREELNQPQHF. The rearrangement joins TRBV15 to TRBJ1-5; D unresolved. Germline CDR1 LNHNV, CDR2 YYDKDF (reference sequence). CDR3 length: 14 amino acids. With 0 bases removed from V and 4 bases from J, the gap between germline ends came to 7 bases.